The sample holds many counts of the clone carrying this T cell receptor beta chain. This sample was included in a study of identical twins. MiXCR, applied by TCRdb to the 5' RACE reads, yields one record per CDR3 protein. The table shows approximately 630,000 distinct CDR3 sequences, with about 7.1% occurring only once. The CDR3 extends over 15 amino acids. V was pared by 3 bases and J by 3 bases, with 11 bases between. Germline CDR1 reads SEHNR; CDR2 reads FQNEAQ (reference sequence). The same specimen was also included in a second study, on yellow fever vaccine responses in identical twins.

Source material: PBMCs. The sequence derives from a young woman in good health. The genes are TRBV7-9 and TRBJ1-4; D possibly corresponds to TRBD1 (6 bases). The CDR3, as DNA: TGTGCCAGCAGCTTGGGACATAGGTCTAATGAAAAACTGTTTTTT. Translating gives CASSLGHRSNEKLFF.